Below are 10 T cell receptor beta chains sequenced from a single sample in a study of T cell repertoires in cytomegalovirus infection. TCRdb redid the calling of the reads with MiXCR, one entry per CDR3 protein. The sample lists 510,000 or so distinct CDR3 sequences, approximately 26% occurring once. The sequenced sample was PBMCs. The source is a human donor in good health (CMV status not recorded). Some clones in this sample may be carry-over from other donors' samples.

This clonotype was picked up a small number of times. This sequence joins TRBV28 and TRBJ2-1; 10 positions match TRBD2. Germline CDR1 and CDR2: MDHEN and SYDVKM. The CDR3 runs 17 residues. The J segment lost 6 bases and the V segment lost 4 bases, leaving 12 bases of the junction unmatched. The CDR3 spells CASSWALLAGVLNEQFF. As DNA, the CDR3 is TGTGCCAGCAGTTGGGCCCTCCTAGCGGGAGTACTCAATGAGCAGTTCTTC.

The chain recombines TRBV11-3 with TRBJ1-1; TRBD1 matches 8 bases. The CDR3 totals 14 residues. Trimming removed 1 base from V and 6 bases from J; junction bases left unmatched: 4. Germline-derived CDR1 and CDR2 are SGHNT and YENEEA. The CDR3 nucleotides are TGTGCCAGCAGCTTAGGGACAGGGAGGCCTGAAGCTTTCTTT. It specifies CASSLGTGRPEAFF. The full variable domain, with the rest looked up from reference TRBV11-3 and TRBJ1-1, is EAGVVQSPRYKIIEKKQPVAFWCNPISGHNTLYWYLQNLGQGPELLIRYENEEAVDDSQLPKDRFSAERLKGVDSTLKIQPAELGDSAVYLCASSLGTGRPEAFFGQGTRLTVV.

The gene calls are TRBV7-8 and TRBJ1-1, with D perhaps matching TRBD1 (6 bases). Germline V gene lookup returns CDR1 SGHVS and CDR2 FQNEAQ. The V gene lost 5 bases and the J gene lost 0 bases, with 13 bases spanning the gap. The CDR3 is made up of 15 amino acids. CDR3 loop: CASSPRGTLNTEAFF. The CDR3 region has the DNA TGTGCCAGCAGCCCCCGGGGGACACTGAACACTGAAGCTTTCTTT. Using reference TRBV7-8 and TRBJ1-1 for the parts outside the CDR3, the full variable domain is GAGVSQSPRYKVAKRGQDVALRCDPISGHVSLFWYQQALGQGPEFLTYFQNEAQLDKSGLPSDRFFAERPEGSVSTLKIQRTQQEDSAVYLCASSPRGTLNTEAFFGQGTRLTVV.

The V gene is TRBV6-2 or TRBV6-3, the J gene TRBJ1-1; D remains unclear. Germline CDR1 is MNHEY and CDR2 is SVGEGT. Deletions cut 0 bases from V and 0 bases from J, with 14 bases between. This CDR3 is built from 17 residues. The CDR3 DNA is TGTGCCAGCAGTTACTCGGCGAGGGCCTATATGAACACTGAAGCTTTCTTT. Protein: CASSYSARAYMNTEAFF.

This clonotype was seen a few times. This chain uses TRBV14 with TRBJ2-2, with 8 bases aligning to TRBD2. This CDR3 contains 15 residues. From germline, CDR1 is SGHDN and CDR2 FVKESK. With V trimmed by 2 bases and J by 5 bases, 4 bases remained unmatched. The CDR3 sequence: CASSQTSGGTGELFF. CDR3 nucleotides: TGTGCCAGCAGCCAAACTAGCGGTGGAACCGGGGAGCTGTTTTTT.

As for this clonotype: Relative to the germline gene, one junction end is altered; a read error may explain this. The CDR3, as DNA: TGTGCCGTCAGTGAGCGACAGGGTCAGCCCCAGCATTTT. Amino acid sequence: CAVSERQGQPQHF. The chain employs TRBV10-3 and TRBJ1-5, with 7 bases matching TRBD1. The CDR3 sequence is 13 residues long. The germline gives CDR1 ENHRY, CDR2 SYGVKD.

This clonotype was observed a few times. CDR3 DNA sequence: TGTGCCAGCAGTTTCACCGATTTGGGCAATCAGCCCCAGCATTTT. Translation: CASSFTDLGNQPQHF. The chain joins TRBV12-3 or TRBV12-4 to TRBJ1-5; D not certain. V was clipped by 3 bases and J by 2 bases, with 11 bases between them. The CDR3 has 15 amino acids.

J is TRBJ2-1 and V is TRBV4-1, with D hard to call. The CDR3 is 11 residues long. CDR1 and CDR2 from the germline V gene are MGHRA and YSYEKL. V was trimmed by 4 bases and J by 10 bases, leaving 8 bases between them. The CDR3 DNA is TGCGCCAGCAGCCCGGGCCCAGAGCAGTTCTTC. Amino acids: CASSPGPEQFF.

In its sample, this clonotype was seen a few times. The V call is TRBV27, the J call TRBJ2-5, with 7 bases aligning to TRBD1. The CDR3 is 12 residues long. Per germline, CDR1 MNHEY and CDR2 SMNVEV (reference sequence). V dropped 5 bases and J dropped 7; count of bases not matched to a gene: 4. Written as DNA, the CDR3 is TGTGCCAGCAGTACCTGGACAGGGACCCAGTACTTC. Amino acid sequence: CASSTWTGTQYF.

This clonotype has more than one count but fewer than ten. J is TRBJ2-2 and V is TRBV12-3 or TRBV12-4; maybe TRBD1 (6 bases). There are 15 residues in the CDR3. V lost 6 bases to trimming and J lost 0 bases, with 11 bases between them. CDR3: CASRTRGPNTGELFF. The DNA of the CDR3 is TGTGCCAGCAGGACCAGGGGCCCGAACACCGGGGAGCTGTTTTTT.